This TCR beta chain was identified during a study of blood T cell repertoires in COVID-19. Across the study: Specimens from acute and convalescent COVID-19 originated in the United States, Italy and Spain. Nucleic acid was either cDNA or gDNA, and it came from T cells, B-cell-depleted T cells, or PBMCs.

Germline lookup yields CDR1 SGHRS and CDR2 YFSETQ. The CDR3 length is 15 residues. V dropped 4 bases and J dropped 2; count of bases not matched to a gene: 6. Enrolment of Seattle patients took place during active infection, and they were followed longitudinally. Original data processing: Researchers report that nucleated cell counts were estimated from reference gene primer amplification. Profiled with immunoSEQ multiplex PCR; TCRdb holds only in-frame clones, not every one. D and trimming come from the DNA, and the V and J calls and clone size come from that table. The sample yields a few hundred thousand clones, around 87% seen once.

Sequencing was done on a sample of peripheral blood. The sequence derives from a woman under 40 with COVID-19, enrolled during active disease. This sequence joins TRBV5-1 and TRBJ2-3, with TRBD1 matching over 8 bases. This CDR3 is CASSPGQGNTDTQYF. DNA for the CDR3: TGCGCCAGCAGCCCCGGACAGGGAAACACAGATACGCAGTATTTT.